This is a list of T cell receptor beta chains from one sample in a study of shared clonotypes between healthy human individuals. TCRdb's copy holds only in-frame clones and misses some; the assay was immunoSEQ multiplex PCR. The table lists 1,500,000 or so clones, approximately 98.5% of them singletons. The sequenced material came from naive CD4+ T cells sorted from blood. These receptors all stem from a man aged 30 to 45 in good health. Both conserved end residues are part of each CDR3. A D gene is named only where the DNA matches it firmly. Clone size appears in some rows only: once, few, many, or a class for an expanded clone.

CDR3aa: CASSLGRRNQPQHF
CDR3nt: TGTGCCAGCAGCTTGGGACGGAGAAATCAGCCCCAGCATTTT
v_gene: TRBV5-6
j_gene: TRBJ1-5
d_gene: -
abundance: -

CDR3aa: CASTRARYEQYF
CDR3nt: TGTGCCAGCACCAGAGCGAGGTACGAGCAGTACTTC
v_gene: TRBV28
j_gene: TRBJ2-7
d_gene: -
abundance: -

CDR3aa: CASSLAGQTVDEQYF
CDR3nt: TGTGCCAGCAGCTTGGCCGGACAGACCGTGGACGAGCAGTACTTC
v_gene: TRBV5-5
j_gene: TRBJ2-7
d_gene: -
abundance: -

CDR3aa: CASSPTAGSTNEKLFF
CDR3nt: TGTGCCAGCTCACCAACAGCCGGTTCAACTAATGAAAAACTGTTTTTT
v_gene: TRBV18
j_gene: TRBJ1-4
d_gene: -
abundance: -

CDR3aa: CASSLIGSGMSSEQYF
CDR3nt: TGCGCCAGCAGCTTAATCGGTAGCGGGATGTCTTCCGAGCAGTACTTC
v_gene: TRBV5-1
j_gene: TRBJ2-7
d_gene: TRBD2
abundance: -

CDR3aa: CASSLASGGVYEQYF
CDR3nt: TGTGCCAGCAGCTTAGCTAGCGGGGGAGTCTACGAGCAGTACTTC
v_gene: TRBV11-2
j_gene: TRBJ2-7
d_gene: TRBD2
abundance: -

CDR3aa: CASSKMAGGTYNEQFF
CDR3nt: TGTGCCAGCAGCAAAATGGCGGGGGGAACCTACAATGAGCAGTTCTTC
v_gene: TRBV5-4
j_gene: TRBJ2-1
d_gene: TRBD2
abundance: -

CDR3aa: CASSYNERGSYGYTF
CDR3nt: TGTGCCAGCAGTTACAATGAACGCGGGTCCTATGGCTACACCTTC
v_gene: TRBV6-5
j_gene: TRBJ1-2
d_gene: -
abundance: -

CDR3aa: CASSQSLVETQYF
CDR3nt: TGTGCCAGCAGCCAAAGTTTGGTTGAGACCCAGTACTTC
v_gene: TRBV14
j_gene: TRBJ2-5
d_gene: -
abundance: -

CDR3aa: CASKTGTPSGYTF
CDR3nt: TGTGCCAGCAAGACAGGGACCCCTTCTGGCTACACCTTC
v_gene: TRBV27
j_gene: TRBJ1-2
d_gene: TRBD1
abundance: -

CDR3aa: CASSEWRSGGQYF
CDR3nt: TGTGCCAGCAGTGAATGGCGGTCAGGGGGGCAGTACTTC
v_gene: TRBV25-1
j_gene: TRBJ2-7
d_gene: TRBD1
abundance: -

CDR3aa: CASSDITREPNYGYTF
CDR3nt: TGCGCCAGCAGCGATATTACCAGGGAACCCAACTATGGCTACACCTTC
v_gene: TRBV10-2
j_gene: TRBJ1-2
d_gene: -
abundance: -

CDR3aa: CASSVVQGASLNTGELFF
CDR3nt: TGTGCCAGCAGCGTAGTACAGGGGGCCAGTTTGAACACCGGGGAGCTGTTTTTT
v_gene: TRBV9
j_gene: TRBJ2-2
d_gene: TRBD1
abundance: -

CDR3aa: CASSQLQGNEAFF
CDR3nt: TGCGCCAGCAGCCAACTCCAGGGGAACGAAGCTTTCTTT
v_gene: TRBV4-1
j_gene: TRBJ1-1
d_gene: -
abundance: -

CDR3aa: CASSPLPSDEQYF
CDR3nt: TGTGCCAGCTCACCCCTCCCTTCGGACGAGCAGTACTTC
v_gene: TRBV18
j_gene: TRBJ2-7
d_gene: -
abundance: -

CDR3aa: CASRLGSLGGRGQYF
CDR3nt: TGTGCAAGTCGCTTAGGAAGCCTAGGTGGGCGCGGGCAGTACTTC
v_gene: TRBV12-2
j_gene: TRBJ2-7
d_gene: -
abundance: -

CDR3aa: CASSSGNQPQHF
CDR3nt: TGTGCCAGCAGTTCAGGCAATCAGCCCCAGCATTTT
v_gene: TRBV27
j_gene: TRBJ1-5
d_gene: -
abundance: -

CDR3aa: CASSWAVASGTPYEQYF
CDR3nt: TGTGCCAGCAGTTGGGCAGTGGCGAGCGGGACCCCCTACGAGCAGTACTTC
v_gene: TRBV28
j_gene: TRBJ2-7
d_gene: TRBD2
abundance: -

CDR3aa: CASSSGYQQYF
CDR3nt: TGTGCCAGCAGTTCAGGGTACCAGCAGTACTTC
v_gene: TRBV2
j_gene: TRBJ2-7
d_gene: -
abundance: -

CDR3aa: CASTPSGQNYGYTF
CDR3nt: TGTGCCAGCACCCCAAGCGGACAGAACTATGGCTACACCTTC
v_gene: TRBV5-4
j_gene: TRBJ1-2
d_gene: -
abundance: -

CDR3aa: CASSPSGSGELFF
CDR3nt: TGTGCCAGCAGCCCTTCGGGGTCCGGGGAGCTGTTTTTT
v_gene: TRBV11-2
j_gene: TRBJ2-2
d_gene: -
abundance: -

CDR3aa: CASSPGPSPMNTEAFF
CDR3nt: TGCGCCAGCAGCCCGGGTCCGAGCCCCATGAACACTGAAGCTTTCTTT
v_gene: TRBV5-1
j_gene: TRBJ1-1
d_gene: -
abundance: -

CDR3aa: CSDTGTFGTEAILAGEGTDTQYF
CDR3nt: TGCAGCGACACGGGAACATTTGGGACAGAAGCGATACTAGCGGGAGAGGGAACAGATACGCAGTATTTT
v_gene: TRBV29-1
j_gene: TRBJ2-3
d_gene: TRBD2
abundance: -

CDR3aa: CASSLGTGSGNQPQHF
CDR3nt: TGCGCCAGCAGCTTGGGGACAGGGTCAGGCAATCAGCCCCAGCATTTT
v_gene: TRBV5-1
j_gene: TRBJ1-5
d_gene: TRBD1
abundance: -

CDR3aa: CASSYSGPQIRVQFF
CDR3nt: TGTGCCAGCAGTTACTCTGGGCCCCAAATTAGGGTGCAGTTCTTC
v_gene: TRBV6-5
j_gene: TRBJ2-1
d_gene: -
abundance: -

CDR3aa: CASSLGGQGTTYEQYF
CDR3nt: TGTGCCAGCAGCTTAGGGGGACAGGGGACGACCTACGAGCAGTACTTC
v_gene: TRBV7-6
j_gene: TRBJ2-7
d_gene: TRBD1
abundance: -

CDR3aa: CASSSTADYGYTF
CDR3nt: TGTGCCAGCAGTTCTACAGCGGACTATGGCTACACCTTC
v_gene: TRBV28
j_gene: TRBJ1-2
d_gene: -
abundance: -

CDR3aa: CASSGGPLGEQFF
CDR3nt: TGTGCCAGCAGTGGCGGGCCGTTGGGTGAGCAGTTCTTC
v_gene: TRBV6-1
j_gene: TRBJ2-1
d_gene: -
abundance: -

CDR3aa: CASSSQGRTYNEQFF
CDR3nt: TGTGCCAGCAGCTCCCAGGGTCGGACCTACAATGAGCAGTTCTTC
v_gene: TRBV5-5
j_gene: TRBJ2-1
d_gene: -
abundance: -

CDR3aa: CATSVRGAAEAFF
CDR3nt: TGTGCCACCAGCGTCCGGGGGGCGGCTGAAGCTTTCTTT
v_gene: TRBV15
j_gene: TRBJ1-1
d_gene: -
abundance: -

CDR3aa: CASSESGVHGYTF
CDR3nt: TGTGCCAGCAGTGAAAGTGGGGTCCATGGCTACACCTTC
v_gene: TRBV25-1
j_gene: TRBJ1-2
d_gene: -
abundance: -

CDR3aa: CASSLAAGVTGELFF
CDR3nt: TGCGCCAGCAGCTTGGCCGCGGGAGTCACCGGGGAGCTGTTTTTT
v_gene: TRBV5-1
j_gene: TRBJ2-2
d_gene: TRBD2
abundance: -

CDR3aa: CASSMSPGGTGEKLFF
CDR3nt: TGTGCCAGCTCGATGTCACCAGGGGGTACTGGTGAAAAACTGTTTTTT
v_gene: TRBV18
j_gene: TRBJ1-4
d_gene: TRBD1
abundance: -

CDR3aa: CASSLDWGNYGYTF
CDR3nt: TGCGCCAGCAGCTTGGATTGGGGAAACTATGGCTACACCTTC
v_gene: TRBV5-1
j_gene: TRBJ1-2
d_gene: -
abundance: -

CDR3aa: CASSSQTDTQYF
CDR3nt: TGTGCCAGCTCCTCACAGACAGATACGCAGTATTTT
v_gene: TRBV18
j_gene: TRBJ2-3
d_gene: -
abundance: -

CDR3aa: CASSPLASPELTKYF
CDR3nt: TGTGCCAGCAGCCCCCTGGCAAGCCCCGAACTTACTAAGTACTTC
v_gene: TRBV9
j_gene: TRBJ2-7
d_gene: -
abundance: -

CDR3aa: CASSRTQNYEQYF
CDR3nt: TGTGCCAGCAGCCGGACGCAGAACTACGAGCAGTACTTC
v_gene: TRBV11-2
j_gene: TRBJ2-7
d_gene: -
abundance: -

CDR3aa: CASSGGGTYGYTF
CDR3nt: TGCGCCAGCAGTGGAGGTGGAACCTATGGCTACACCTTC
v_gene: TRBV10-1
j_gene: TRBJ1-2
d_gene: -
abundance: -

CDR3aa: CASSQGSFPYEQYF
CDR3nt: TGTGCCAGCAGCCAAGGGTCGTTTCCCTACGAGCAGTACTTC
v_gene: TRBV14
j_gene: TRBJ2-7
d_gene: -
abundance: -

CDR3aa: CASSPLRAGGFGYTF
CDR3nt: TGTGCCAGCTCACCACTACGGGCAGGGGGCTTCGGCTACACCTTC
v_gene: TRBV18
j_gene: TRBJ1-2
d_gene: TRBD1
abundance: -

CDR3aa: CASSPGEYGYTF
CDR3nt: TGTGCCAGCAGCCCAGGGGAGTATGGCTACACCTTC
v_gene: TRBV6-5
j_gene: TRBJ1-2
d_gene: -
abundance: -

CDR3aa: CASLDRASHNEQFF
CDR3nt: TGTGCCAGCCTGGACAGGGCGTCCCACAATGAGCAGTTCTTC
v_gene: TRBV18
j_gene: TRBJ2-1
d_gene: TRBD1
abundance: -

CDR3aa: CSVASGGANTEAFF
CDR3nt: TGCAGCGTTGCCTCTGGGGGAGCGAACACTGAAGCTTTCTTT
v_gene: TRBV29-1
j_gene: TRBJ1-1
d_gene: -
abundance: once

CDR3aa: CASSLTGGTEAFF
CDR3nt: TGCGCCAGCAGCTTAACAGGTGGCACTGAAGCTTTCTTT
v_gene: TRBV5-1
j_gene: TRBJ1-1
d_gene: -
abundance: once

CDR3aa: CASSLYGQLATGELFF
CDR3nt: TGTGCCAGCAGTTTATACGGTCAGTTAGCCACCGGGGAGCTGTTTTTT
v_gene: TRBV28
j_gene: TRBJ2-2
d_gene: -
abundance: -

CDR3aa: CASSESRPYNEQFF
CDR3nt: TGCGCCAGCAGTGAGTCCCGGCCCTACAATGAGCAGTTCTTC
v_gene: TRBV10-1
j_gene: TRBJ2-1
d_gene: -
abundance: -

CDR3aa: CASSPLGTARPRSTDTQYF
CDR3nt: TGTGCCAGCTCACCCCTAGGGACAGCCAGACCTCGTAGCACAGATACGCAGTATTTT
v_gene: TRBV18
j_gene: TRBJ2-3
d_gene: TRBD1
abundance: -

CDR3aa: CASSLSGYTEAFF
CDR3nt: TGTGCCAGCAGCTTGTCAGGGTACACTGAAGCTTTCTTT
v_gene: TRBV5-4
j_gene: TRBJ1-1
d_gene: -
abundance: -

CDR3aa: CASSTPGHSTDTQYF
CDR3nt: TGTGCCAGCAGCACTCCGGGACACAGCACAGATACGCAGTATTTT
v_gene: TRBV7-2
j_gene: TRBJ2-3
d_gene: -
abundance: -

CDR3aa: CASSDGTRNEKLFF
CDR3nt: TGTGCCAGCAGTGACGGGACACGGAATGAAAAACTGTTTTTT
v_gene: TRBV6-1
j_gene: TRBJ1-4
d_gene: -
abundance: -

CDR3aa: CASSSTSGANTGELFF
CDR3nt: TGTGCCAGCAGTTCGACTAGCGGGGCGAACACCGGGGAGCTGTTTTTT
v_gene: TRBV6-5
j_gene: TRBJ2-2
d_gene: TRBD2
abundance: -